The present entry profiles one T cell receptor (beta chain) with its context. Germline assignment: CDR1 SGHTA and CDR2 FQGTGA. The V segment lost 2 bases and the J segment 5 bases; nucleotides outside the gene matches: 2. The CDR3 consists of 13 residues. The data are from a study of blood T cell repertoires in COVID-19. Participants were aged about 18 to 100 years from around 25 US areas. Participant-reported clinical history was the basis for cohort assignment. Profiled with immunoSEQ multiplex PCR; TCRdb holds only in-frame clones, not every one. The sample has around 450,000 clones, roughly 88% seen once.

The receptor was derived from a man aged 18 to 29 who had recovered from COVID-19. The chain couples TRBV7-3 to TRBJ2-5; TRBD1 matches 7 bases. The specimen was PBMCs or T cells enriched from blood (not recorded which). CDR3 residues: CASSLGTVETQYF. The CDR3 nucleotides read TGTGCCAGCAGCTTAGGGACAGTGGAGACCCAGTACTTC.